These 30 T cell receptor beta chains originate from one sample sequenced in a study of blood T cell repertoires in COVID-19. Sequenced by immunoSEQ multiplex PCR; TCRdb stores in-frame clones only, minus some. The table includes 200,000 to 250,000 clones, about nine tenths detected once. Sequenced sample: PBMCs or T cells enriched from blood (not recorded which). The source is a woman aged 25 to 45 who had recovered from COVID-19.

The chain uses TRBV12-3 or TRBV12-4 and TRBJ1-1; 7 bases match TRBD1. This CDR3 is 11 amino acids long. V lost 7 bases and J lost 9; bases outside the gene matches: 5. CDR3 bases: TGTGCCAGCAAGTCGACAGGGAAAGCTTTCTTT. It translates to CASKSTGKAFF.

CDR3 sequence: CASSYRQGADTQYF. CDR3 sequence (DNA): TGTGCCAGCAGCTACCGACAGGGGGCAGATACGCAGTATTTT. The gene calls are TRBV7-9 and TRBJ2-3, with 9 bases identical to TRBD1. The CDR3 is 14 residues long. With 4 bases clipped from V and 4 bases from J, the junction kept 3 bases outside the gene matches. Germline V gene sequence: CDR1 SEHNR, CDR2 FQNEAQ (reference sequence).

The J gene is TRBJ1-4, the V gene TRBV5-1; 8 bases line up with TRBD1. CDR3 length: 15 amino acids. Looked up from germline, CDR1 is SGHRS and CDR2 is YFSETQ. Trimming at V came to 0 bases and at J to 7 bases, leaving 5 bases not matched to a gene. CDR3 sequence: CASSLEDRVTEKLFF. CDR3 nucleotide sequence: TGCGCCAGCAGCTTGGAGGACAGGGTTACTGAAAAACTGTTTTTT. Complete variable domain (other parts from reference TRBV5-1 and TRBJ1-4): KAGVTQTPRYLIKTRGQQVTLSCSPISGHRSVSWYQQTPGQGLQFLFEYFSETQRNKGNFPGRFSGRQFSNSRSEMNVSTLELGDSALYLCASSLEDRVTEKLFFGSGTQLSVL.

The J gene is TRBJ1-1, the V gene TRBV19; TRBD1 matches 9 bases. J gave up 7 bases and V 4 bases, and 4 bases lay outside the gene matches. This CDR3 region has 13 residues. Germline-derived CDR1 and CDR2 are LNHDA and SQIVND (reference sequence). CDR3 bases: TGTGCCAGTAGTAGGGACAGGGAGGGTGAAGCTTTCTTT. Residues: CASSRDREGEAFF.

The chain joins TRBV28 to TRBJ2-5; D is unresolved. V was shortened by 2 bases and J by 5 bases, with 3 bases between the two germline ends. This CDR3 spans 11 amino acids. Germline CDR1 and CDR2: MDHEN and SYDVKM. CDR3: CASSLEETQYF. CDR3 nucleotides: TGTGCCAGCAGTTTAGAGGAGACCCAGTACTTC.

The V and J genes are TRBV27 and TRBJ1-2; 7 bases match TRBD1. This CDR3 is 12 amino acids long. Germline assignment: CDR1 MNHEY and CDR2 SMNVEV (reference sequence). Unmatched junction bases numbered 8, after V lost 8 bases and J lost 8 bases. CDR3 coding DNA: TGTGCCAGCGGACTGACAGGGTACGGCTACACCTTC. Encoded protein: CASGLTGYGYTF.

This clone was seen a few times. The chain employs TRBV19 and TRBJ1-1; 11 bases fit TRBD1. The germline CDR1 and CDR2 sequences are LNHDA and SQIVND (reference sequence). CDR3 size: 15 residues. V gave up 5 bases and J gave up 10 bases; unmatched junction bases: 12. The CDR3 loop reads CASSGRTGGGRGAFF. The DNA for the CDR3 is TGTGCCAGTAGTGGGCGGACAGGGGGCGGACGGGGAGCTTTCTTT.

V usage is TRBV29-1 and J usage is TRBJ2-3; 9 bases are a match to TRBD1. Germline V gene sequence: CDR1 SQVTM, CDR2 ANQGSEA. This CDR3 contains 14 residues. The V gene end was trimmed by 0 bases and the J gene end by 4 bases; junction bases not matched to a gene: 2. For the CDR3, the DNA is TGCAGCGTTGAAGACCGGACAGGGGCAGATACGCAGTATTTT. It specifies CSVEDRTGADTQYF.

The chain uses TRBV4-3 and TRBJ1-1; maybe TRBD1 (5 bases). Trimming removed 1 base at V and 0 bases at J, with 21 bases between. Germline V gives CDR1 LGHNA, CDR2 YSLEER. The CDR3 is 19 residues long. The CDR3 DNA is TGCGCCAGCAGCCAAGGGGGGAGGGGACCCGAAAGTATGAACACTGAAGCTTTCTTT. The encoded protein is CASSQGGRGPESMNTEAFF.

This clone has more than one count but fewer than ten. The chain combines TRBV19 with TRBJ1-1, with a tentative D call TRBD1 (6 bases). This CDR3 comprises 15 residues. The ends were cut back, 6 bases at V and 5 bases at J, with 19 bases in the middle. Germline CDR1 reads LNHDA; CDR2 reads SQIVND (reference sequence). The DNA of the CDR3 is TGTGCCAGTAGCCGCGTCAGGGGTATTAATACTGAAGCTTTCTTT. As protein: CASSRVRGINTEAFF. Full variable domain (missing parts from reference TRBV19 and TRBJ1-1): DGGITQSPKYLFRKEGQNVTLSCEQNLNHDAMYWYRQDPGQGLRLIYYSQIVNDFQKGDIAEGYSVSREKKESFPLTVTSAQKNPTAFYLCASSRVRGINTEAFFGQGTRLTVV.

The chain links TRBV5-1 to TRBJ1-1; D may be TRBD1 (5 bases). Germline V lookup: CDR1 SGHRS, CDR2 YFSETQ. Trimming removed 0 bases from V and 6 bases from J, with 15 bases in between. This CDR3 spans 15 amino acids. In nucleotides, the CDR3 is TGCGCCAGCAGCTTGGTCGGGGGTACAGTCTCTGAAGCTTTCTTT. Amino acid sequence: CASSLVGGTVSEAFF.

This chain joins TRBV18 and TRBJ2-2; a possible D gene is TRBD2 (5 bases). The CDR3 is 16 residues long. Germline-derived CDR1 and CDR2 are KGHSH and LQKENI. The V end was cut by 3 bases, the J end by 1 base, with 12 bases between. CDR3 protein: CASSPGTAGNTGELFF. The CDR3 DNA sequence: TGTGCCAGCTCACCGGGAACGGCGGGGAACACCGGGGAGCTGTTTTTT. The full variable domain, its missing parts supplied by reference TRBV18 and TRBJ2-2, is NAGVMQNPRHLVRRRGQEARLRCSPMKGHSHVYWYRQLPEEGLKFMVYLQKENIIDESGMPKERFSAEFPKEGPSILRIQQVVRGDSAAYFCASSPGTAGNTGELFFGEGSRLTVL.

This clone was detected once. The rearrangement links TRBV2 to TRBJ2-7; 8 bases match TRBD2. The length of the CDR3 is 14 residues. Germline CDR1 and CDR2: SNHLY and FYNNEI. With 1 base clipped from V and 5 bases from J, the junction kept 4 bases outside the gene matches. In DNA, the CDR3 is TGTGCCAGCAGTGAAGACGGGGGGGACCACGAGCAGTACTTC. Translation: CASSEDGGDHEQYF.

The chain combines TRBV6-5 with TRBJ2-2, with D perhaps TRBD1 (6 bases). The CDR3 runs 15 residues. With 10 bases removed from V and 1 base from J, the gap between germline ends came to 16 bases. Per germline, CDR1 MNHEY and CDR2 SVGAGI. The CDR3 reads CATIRGALNTGELFF. DNA of the CDR3: TGTGCCACGATCAGGGGCGCCCTGAACACCGGGGAGCTGTTTTTT.

This chain connects TRBV19 to TRBJ1-6; 7 nucleotides agree with TRBD1. The CDR3 is made up of 13 amino acids. Germline CDR1 is LNHDA and CDR2 is SQIVND (reference sequence). V was clipped by 3 bases and J by 9 bases; unmatched bases: 2. As DNA, the CDR3 is TGTGCCAGTAGTATCGACAGGGCTTCACCCCTCCACTTT. Amino acid sequence: CASSIDRASPLHF.

This clone was seen more than once but under ten times. V and J are TRBV4-3 and TRBJ2-7; the match to TRBD1 covers 9 bases. CDR3 length equals 16 residues. With 3 bases clipped from V and 0 bases from J, the junction kept 6 bases outside the gene matches. Germline V gene lookup returns CDR1 LGHNA and CDR2 YSLEER. CDR3 in DNA: TGCGCCAGCAGCCATGACAGGGGGGACAGCTCCTACGAGCAGTACTTC. It yields the protein CASSHDRGDSSYEQYF.

The chain joins TRBV4-1 to TRBJ1-4; D not certain. V was pared by 5 bases and J by 0 bases, with 13 bases between. The CDR3 has 16 residues. Germline loops: CDR1 MGHRA, CDR2 YSYEKL. CDR3 nucleotide sequence: TGCGCCAGCAGCGGGCCGAATATTGCAACTAATGAAAAACTGTTTTTT. Residues: CASSGPNIATNEKLFF.

The count of this clone is one. The chain links TRBV12-3 or TRBV12-4 to TRBJ1-1; TRBD1 aligns across 8 bases. The CDR3 has 13 residues. The J segment lost 3 bases and the V segment lost 6 bases, leaving 3 bases of the junction unmatched. CDR3: CASRGTGHTEAFF. The CDR3 DNA sequence: TGTGCCAGCAGGGGGACAGGTCACACTGAAGCTTTCTTT.

The chain is built from TRBV19 and TRBJ1-2; weak D call: TRBD1 (6 bases). The CDR3 is 11 residues long. Germline V gives CDR1 LNHDA, CDR2 SQIVND (reference sequence). V lost 6 bases and J 5 bases, leaving 7 bases between the germline ends. The CDR3 protein is CASRQGYGYTF. The CDR3 coding sequence is TGTGCCAGTAGACAGGGATATGGCTACACCTTC.

CDR3 coding DNA: TGCGCCAGCAGCCAAACTCAAGGGAGTGAAAAACTGTTTTTT. Protein product: CASSQTQGSEKLFF. V is TRBV4-1 and J is TRBJ1-4; D is unresolved. Germline V gives CDR1 MGHRA, CDR2 YSYEKL. The CDR3 has 14 amino acids. Between the trimmed V and J ends, which lost 2 bases and 7 bases, there was a span of 11 bases.

This sequence joins TRBV9 and TRBJ1-3; TRBD1 matches at 8 bases. V shed 0 bases, J shed 4 bases, and the junction held 6 bases outside the gene matches. Per the germline V gene, CDR1 is SGDLS and CDR2 is YYNGEE. CDR3 length equals 16 residues. For the CDR3, the DNA is TGTGCCAGCAGCGTAGAAGGGACAGGCTTCGGAAACACCATATATTTT. It codes for CASSVEGTGFGNTIYF.

The chain has TRBV10-3 and TRBJ2-7, with 9 bases matching TRBD1. J was trimmed by 3 bases and V by 3 bases; bases with no gene match: 6. This CDR3 region has 15 residues. The germline CDR1 and CDR2 sequences are ENHRY and SYGVKD. DNA for the CDR3: TGTGCCATCAGTGAAGTCGGGACAGGGAACTACGAGCAGTACTTC. It encodes CAISEVGTGNYEQYF.

This clone appeared once. The chain joins TRBV12-5 to TRBJ2-1, with D maybe TRBD2 (6 bases). V was shortened by 8 bases and J by 0 bases, with 11 bases between the two germline ends. The CDR3 contains 14 residues. Per the germline V gene, CDR1 is LGHNT and CDR2 is FRNRAP. The DNA of the CDR3 is TGTGCTAGTAAGGAGGGTAGCTCCTACAATGAGCAGTTCTTC. Its protein is CASKEGSSYNEQFF.

V is TRBV6-5 and J is TRBJ1-1; 7 nucleotides match TRBD1. Germline V gene sequence: CDR1 MNHEY, CDR2 SVGAGI. CDR3 length: 15 amino acids. J lost 4 bases, V lost 6 bases, and 11 bases had no gene match. CDR3 bases: TGTGCCAGCAGATGGACCACAGGGGAAGGCACTGAAGCTTTCTTT. Amino acid sequence: CASRWTTGEGTEAFF.

The chain combines TRBV3-1 (or the pseudogene TRBV3-2) with TRBJ1-1; 9 bases are a match to TRBD1. CDR1 is LGHDT, CDR2 YNNKEL, per germline (reference sequence). CDR3 length equals 13 residues. After removal of 4 bases from V and 10 bases from J, the junction contained 7 bases not matched to a gene. This chain's CDR3 is CASSRQQGARAFF. The CDR3 nucleotides are TGTGCCAGCAGCCGGCAACAGGGGGCGCGAGCTTTCTTT.

This sequence joins TRBV7-2 and TRBJ1-6; D might be TRBD1 (5 bases). The CDR3 spans 16 residues. The germline gives CDR1 SGHTA, CDR2 FQGNSA. V lost 6 bases and J 5 bases, leaving 17 bases between the germline ends. In DNA, the CDR3 is TGTGCCAGCAGACACAGGTCGAAGATTAATAATTCACCCCTCCACTTT. This gives the protein CASRHRSKINNSPLHF.

V is TRBV7-2 and J is TRBJ2-3, with TRBD1 identical over 7 bases. Looked up from germline, CDR1 is SGHTA and CDR2 is FQGNSA. CDR3 size: 16 residues. Trimming took 4 bases from V and 4 from J; bases not matched to a gene: 11. In DNA form, the CDR3 reads TGTGCCAGCAGCTCCTCGACAGGGTTTGGTGCAGATACGCAGTATTTT. Residues: CASSSSTGFGADTQYF.

The V gene is TRBV10-2, the J gene TRBJ2-3; TRBD2 aligns across 9 bases. V lost 6 bases, J lost 3 bases, and 7 bases stayed unmatched. Germline-derived CDR1 and CDR2 are WSHSY and SAAADI. CDR3 length equals 15 residues. This CDR3 reads CASSDLAGSTDTQYF. The CDR3 nucleotides read TGCGCCAGCAGCGACCTAGCGGGGTCGACAGATACGCAGTATTTT.

This chain uses TRBV9 with TRBJ2-3, with TRBD2 matching over 8 bases. V shed 0 bases and J 6 bases; nucleotides not matched to a gene: 3. This CDR3 has 14 amino acids. CDR1 SGDLS and CDR2 YYNGEE come from the germline V gene. CDR3 protein: CASSVAGGPDTQYF. In DNA form, the CDR3 reads TGTGCCAGCAGCGTAGCGGGGGGGCCGGATACGCAGTATTTT.

To note about this clone: Other DNA sequences in the same sample also yield this CDR3. This rearrangement joins TRBV6-2 or TRBV6-3 to TRBJ1-1, with D perhaps TRBD1 (5 bases). Trimming left V 2 bases short and J 1 base short, with 8 bases between. In germline, CDR1 is MNHEY, CDR2 SVGEGT. The CDR3 is 14 amino acids. In DNA form, the CDR3 reads TGTGCCAGCAGTTACGGGGGGACGAACACTGAAGCTTTCTTT. Protein product: CASSYGGTNTEAFF.